A selection of T cell receptor beta chains follows, all from one sample in a study of blood T cell repertoires in COVID-19. Produced via immunoSEQ multiplex PCR; TCRdb's table is partial and in-frame only. The sample has about 400,000 clones, around 92% seen once. The source material was peripheral blood. These receptors were obtained from a middle-aged man with acute or convalescent COVID-19. Each CDR3 is given with its conserved first and last residue. Each record gives: J gene, D gene, V gene, clone size, CDR3 protein, CDR3 DNA. D genes are given only for firm matches. The size entry is marked missing in some rows and otherwise reads once, few, many or a size class.

j_gene: TRBJ2-2
d_gene: .
v_gene: TRBV6-4
abundance: .
CDR3aa: CASRSPTTGELFF
CDR3nt: TGTGCCAGCAGATCCCCGACAACCGGGGAGCTGTTTTTT

j_gene: TRBJ1-1
d_gene: .
v_gene: TRBV7-9
abundance: .
CDR3aa: CASSLDGELNTEAFF
CDR3nt: TGTGCCAGCAGCTTAGATGGAGAACTGAACACTGAAGCTTTCTTT

j_gene: TRBJ2-7
d_gene: TRBD2
v_gene: TRBV7-3
abundance: .
CDR3aa: CASSPLAGTYEQYF
CDR3nt: TGTGCCAGCAGCCCACTAGCGGGAACCTACGAGCAGTACTTC

j_gene: TRBJ2-3
d_gene: TRBD2
v_gene: TRBV6-1
abundance: many
CDR3aa: CASSELAGGPSTDTQYF
CDR3nt: TGTGCCAGCAGTGAACTAGCGGGAGGGCCTAGCACAGATACGCAGTATTTT

j_gene: TRBJ2-4
d_gene: .
v_gene: TRBV11-2
abundance: .
CDR3aa: CASSQRILKNIQYF
CDR3nt: TGTGCCAGCAGTCAGCGGATCCTAAAAAACATTCAGTACTTC

j_gene: TRBJ1-5
d_gene: .
v_gene: TRBV3-1/TRBV3-2
abundance: once
CDR3aa: CASSQDTNQPQHF
CDR3nt: TGTGCCAGCAGCCAAGATACTAATCAGCCCCAGCATTTT

j_gene: TRBJ2-3
d_gene: TRBD2
v_gene: TRBV28
abundance: .
CDR3aa: CASSFVTSGVDTQYF
CDR3nt: TGTGCCAGCAGTTTCGTTACTAGCGGGGTAGATACGCAGTATTTT

j_gene: TRBJ2-3
d_gene: .
v_gene: TRBV29-1
abundance: once
CDR3aa: CSVDRQPTDTQYF
CDR3nt: TGCAGCGTTGATAGACAGCCCACAGATACGCAGTATTTT

j_gene: TRBJ2-7
d_gene: TRBD2
v_gene: TRBV4-1
abundance: .
CDR3aa: CASSPASGSVPYEQYF
CDR3nt: TGCGCCAGCAGCCCCGCTAGCGGGTCGGTCCCCTACGAGCAGTACTTC

j_gene: TRBJ1-1
d_gene: .
v_gene: TRBV28
abundance: .
CDR3aa: CASTRRNTEAFF
CDR3nt: TGTGCCAGCACTCGGAGGAACACTGAAGCTTTCTTT

j_gene: TRBJ1-5
d_gene: .
v_gene: TRBV5-1
abundance: .
CDR3aa: CASSLQGYSNQPQHF
CDR3nt: TGCGCCAGCAGCTTACAGGGATATAGCAATCAGCCCCAGCATTTT

j_gene: TRBJ1-1
d_gene: TRBD1
v_gene: TRBV7-2
abundance: .
CDR3aa: CASSPDRTLNTEAFF
CDR3nt: TGTGCCAGCAGCCCGGACAGGACTTTGAACACTGAAGCTTTCTTT

j_gene: TRBJ2-2
d_gene: .
v_gene: TRBV9
abundance: .
CDR3aa: CASSVVANAGELFF
CDR3nt: TGTGCCAGCAGCGTAGTAGCTAATGCCGGGGAGCTGTTTTTT

j_gene: TRBJ1-2
d_gene: .
v_gene: TRBV6-6
abundance: .
CDR3aa: CASSYARGTNLYGYTF
CDR3nt: TGTGCCAGCAGTTACGCGAGAGGGACTAATCTCTATGGCTACACCTTC

j_gene: TRBJ2-1
d_gene: TRBD2
v_gene: TRBV6-5
abundance: once
CDR3aa: CASSYGTSGSVNEQFF
CDR3nt: TGTGCCAGCAGTTACGGGACTAGCGGGAGTGTGAATGAGCAGTTCTTC

j_gene: TRBJ1-3
d_gene: TRBD1
v_gene: TRBV15
abundance: .
CDR3aa: CATSRHRGQVSGNTIYF
CDR3nt: TGTGCCACCAGCAGGCATCGGGGACAGGTCTCTGGAAACACCATATATTTT

j_gene: TRBJ2-2
d_gene: .
v_gene: TRBV3-1/TRBV3-2
abundance: .
CDR3aa: CASSSTGITGELFF
CDR3nt: TGTGCCAGCAGTTCTACAGGGATCACCGGGGAGCTGTTTTTT

j_gene: TRBJ1-5
d_gene: .
v_gene: TRBV4-1
abundance: .
CDR3aa: CASSQAQNSNQPQHF
CDR3nt: TGCGCCAGCAGCCAAGCCCAGAATAGCAATCAGCCCCAGCATTTT